The source of this T cell receptor beta chain is a study of blood T cell repertoires in COVID-19. Study information: Samples taken during acute and convalescent COVID-19 were collected in the United States, Italy and Spain. T cells, B-cell-depleted T cells, or PBMCs provided the cDNA or gDNA that served as material.

The CDR3 covers 17 residues. CDR1 is LGHNA, CDR2 YNFKEQ, per germline. V trimming: 3 bases; J trimming: 11 bases; junction bases outside the gene matches: 13. Here immunoSEQ multiplex PCR was the method, and the copy in TCRdb shows in-frame clones only, minus some. The sample includes 150,000 to 200,000 clones, around 88% of them seen just once. This clonotype was sampled from a human donor in a cohort sampled during active COVID-19. This rearrangement joins TRBV4-2 to TRBJ2-3, with TRBD2 matching over 14 bases. Sequencing was done on a sample of peripheral blood. The CDR3, as DNA: TGTGCCAGCAGCCAGAATCCGACTAGCGGGGGGGAGTCAGGGCAGTATTTT. Encoded protein: CASSQNPTSGGESGQYF.